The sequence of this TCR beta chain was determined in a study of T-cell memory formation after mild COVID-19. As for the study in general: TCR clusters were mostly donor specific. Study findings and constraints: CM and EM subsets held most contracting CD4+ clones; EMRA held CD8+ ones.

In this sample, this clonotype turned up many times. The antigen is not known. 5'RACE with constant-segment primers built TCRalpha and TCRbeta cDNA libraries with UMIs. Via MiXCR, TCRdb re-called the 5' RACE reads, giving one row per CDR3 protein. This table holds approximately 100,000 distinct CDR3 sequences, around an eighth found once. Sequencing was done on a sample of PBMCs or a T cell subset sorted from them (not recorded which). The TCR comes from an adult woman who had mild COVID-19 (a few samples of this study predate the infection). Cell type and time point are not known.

For the CDR3, the DNA is TGTGCCAGCAGCTTAGCCCCCACCTACAATGAGCAGTTCTTC. It yields the protein CASSLAPTYNEQFF. The chain couples TRBV7-8 to TRBJ2-1; D is ambiguous. V was cut by 0 bases and J by 2 bases, with 5 bases left in between. This CDR3 spans 14 amino acids. CDR1 and CDR2 from the germline V gene are SGHVS and FQNEAQ.